This T cell receptor beta chain stems from a study of blood T cell repertoires in COVID-19. Study information: Samples taken during acute and convalescent COVID-19 were collected in the United States, Italy and Spain.

Produced via immunoSEQ multiplex PCR; TCRdb's table is partial and in-frame only. The repertoire holds under 200,000 clones, with over 75% as singletons. Sequences were obtained from peripheral blood. The TCR originated in a man aged 40-50 years with active or convalescent COVID-19.

For the CDR3, the DNA is TGCAGTGCTAGTCACCGGACAGGGGGGGGCACAGATACGCAGTATTTT. This gives the protein CSASHRTGGGTDTQYF. The chain is built from TRBV20-1 and TRBJ2-3; 10 positions match TRBD1. V shed 3 bases, J shed 1 base, and the junction held 7 bases outside the gene matches. CDR3 length: 16 residues. The germline V gene has CDR1 DFQATT and CDR2 SNEGSKA (reference sequence).